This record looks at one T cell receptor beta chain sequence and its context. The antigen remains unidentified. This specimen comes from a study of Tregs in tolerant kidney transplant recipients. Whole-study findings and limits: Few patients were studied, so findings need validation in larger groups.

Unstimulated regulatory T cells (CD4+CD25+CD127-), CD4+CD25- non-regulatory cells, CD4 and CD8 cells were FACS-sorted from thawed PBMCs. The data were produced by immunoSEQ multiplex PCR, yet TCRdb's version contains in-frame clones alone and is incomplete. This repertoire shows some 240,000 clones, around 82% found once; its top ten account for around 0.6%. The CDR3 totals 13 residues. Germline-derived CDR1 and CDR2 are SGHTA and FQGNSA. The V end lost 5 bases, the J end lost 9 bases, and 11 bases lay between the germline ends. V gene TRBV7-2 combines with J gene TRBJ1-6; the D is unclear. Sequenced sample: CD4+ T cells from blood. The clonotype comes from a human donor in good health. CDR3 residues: CASSPLPFSPLHF. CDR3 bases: TGTGCCAGCAGCCCCCTACCTTTTTCACCCCTCCACTTT.